What follows are 3 T cell receptor beta chains derived from one specimen sequenced in a study of blood T cell repertoires in COVID-19. Sequencing was performed with immunoSEQ multiplex PCR; in TCRdb, only in-frame clones are kept and a portion is missing. The sample yields approximately 89,000 clones, about 95% seen once. The material sequenced was peripheral blood. The origin of the receptors is a human donor with active COVID-19. The donor label of this sample is uncertain.

The genes are TRBV10-1 and TRBJ2-1; 7 nucleotides line up with TRBD2. V was clipped by 0 bases and J by 6 bases; unmatched bases: 8. Germline lookup yields CDR1 WNHNN and CDR2 SYGVQD (reference sequence). This CDR3 has 16 residues. CDR3 DNA: TGCGCCAGCAGTGAGTCGGCGGGGGATCCCTCCAATGAGCAGTTCTTC. Translated: CASSESAGDPSNEQFF.

V is TRBV19 and J is TRBJ2-2; 9 nucleotides align to TRBD1. J was trimmed by 4 bases and V by 5 bases; bases with no gene match: 8. The germline CDR1 and CDR2 sequences are LNHDA and SQIVND (reference sequence). The CDR3 spans 16 residues. As DNA, the CDR3 is TGTGCCAGTAGTCAAGGACAGGGGAGCACCACCGGGGAGCTGTTTTTT. Translating it yields CASSQGQGSTTGELFF.

The chain links TRBV14 to TRBJ2-1; D may be TRBD2 (5 bases). Trimming took 1 base from V and 7 from J, leaving 11 bases between them. The CDR3 has 14 amino acids. The germline V gene has CDR1 SGHDN and CDR2 FVKESK. The CDR3 here is CASSQVTGRNEQFF. CDR3 nucleotide sequence: TGTGCCAGCAGCCAAGTGACGGGAAGGAATGAGCAGTTCTTC.